This TCR beta chain was recovered during a study of circulating CD8 cells and anti-PD-1 response in melanoma. Study details: Patients received intravenous nivolumab, 3 mg/kg, every 2 weeks. Anti-PD-1 was first-line therapy for about 55% of the 13 patients. Complete or partial response defined responders; stable or progressive disease, non-responders. Findings and limits, study-wide: The cohort mixed treatment-naive and previously treated patients.

The QIAseq Immune Repertoire TCR panel built the libraries from roughly 15 ng of total RNA. TCRdb used MiXCR to reprocess the reads, holding one entry per CDR3 protein. The data show about 360 distinct CDR3 sequences, with 9% to 15% seen just once and roughly two thirds held by the top ten. The germline gives CDR1 LNHDA, CDR2 SQIVND (reference sequence). With 5 bases removed from V and 9 bases from J, the gap between germline ends came to 13 bases. The CDR3 runs to 13 residues. This clonotype occurred a few times. Its antigen is not identified. A much larger clone lies one base from this, so it may be a read error. Live CD3+CD8+TCRalphabeta+ cells were sorted into four subsets by PD-1 and/or TIGIT.

This receptor was taken from a human donor with melanoma. The chain couples TRBV19 to TRBJ2-2; possibly TRBD2 for D (5 bases). The sample here was CD8+ T cells from PBMCs, taken at baseline or after one month of anti-PD-1 therapy (not recorded which). CDR3 DNA sequence: TGTGCCAGTAGTTTACCTAGCTTCAGGGAGCTGTTTTTT. Translated: CASSLPSFRELFF.